This paragraph reports one T cell receptor (beta chain). What it recognizes is unknown. The CDR3 runs 16 residues. Germline CDR1 reads SGHRS; CDR2 reads YFSETQ. Trimming removed 0 bases at V and 0 bases at J, with 10 bases between. The data originate from a study of T cell responses to AZD1222 COVID-19 vaccine. Study-level results: Dominant CD4 TCR responses targeted spike regions 160-218 and 743-854. Spike-specific TCRs gained breadth and depth after people received two AZD1222 doses. Possibly, clonal diversity was underestimated; donors were largely white British and included more females.

The method was immunoSEQ multiplex PCR; TCRdb's version includes in-frame clones alone and lacks a portion of them. The repertoire holds over 100,000 clones, with about nine tenths as singletons. Sequenced here: peripheral blood, sampled on day 0 of AZD1222 vaccination. The genes are TRBV5-1 and TRBJ2-1; D is ambiguous. The sequence came from an adult in good health. The CDR3 is CASSLGQVNSYNEQFF. DNA for the CDR3: TGCGCCAGCAGCTTGGGCCAAGTGAACTCCTACAATGAGCAGTTCTTC.